A single sample gave rise to the 19 T cell receptor beta chains below, sequenced in a study of T cell changes during pregnancy in multiple sclerosis. The table came from immunoSEQ multiplex PCR; TCRdb's copy has only in-frame clones and leaves some out. In the table there are around 62,000 clones, 90% of which are singletons. The sequencing here drew on peripheral blood, taken in the third trimester of pregnancy. These receptors were collected from a female donor with multiple sclerosis, enrolled in a pregnancy study.

The chain carries TRBV6-5 and TRBJ1-1; D unresolved. CDR1 MNHEY and CDR2 SVGAGI come from the germline V gene. The CDR3 spans 14 residues. V dropped 7 bases and J dropped 0 bases, with 12 bases sitting between them. CDR3 nucleotide sequence: TGTGCCAGCACGCCCGGTTCGGTGAACACTGAAGCTTTCTTT. Encoded protein: CASTPGSVNTEAFF.

V gene TRBV19 combines with J gene TRBJ2-3; D gene unclear. This CDR3 spans 16 amino acids. The germline V gene encodes CDR1 LNHDA and CDR2 SQIVND (reference sequence). V gave up 5 bases and J gave up 0 bases, with 15 bases separating them. Written as DNA, the CDR3 is TGTGCCAGTAGTGCACCTCAGATCGAAAGCACAGATACGCAGTATTTT. As protein: CASSAPQIESTDTQYF. Supplemented by reference TRBV19 and TRBJ2-3, the full variable domain reads DGGITQSPKYLFRKEGQNVTLSCEQNLNHDAMYWYRQDPGQGLRLIYYSQIVNDFQKGDIAEGYSVSREKKESFPLTVTSAQKNPTAFYLCASSAPQIESTDTQYFGPGTRLTVL.

The rearrangement links TRBV13 to TRBJ2-3, with unresolved D. Looked up from germline, CDR1 is PRHDT and CDR2 is FYEKMQ (reference sequence). This CDR3 comprises 15 residues. V was shortened by 2 bases and J by 0 bases, with 9 bases between the two germline ends. CDR3 residues: CASSLLQSSTDTQYF. The CDR3 nucleotides are TGTGCCAGCAGCTTATTACAGTCTAGCACAGATACGCAGTATTTT.

This rearrangement joins TRBV7-7 to TRBJ2-7; 7 nucleotides match TRBD1. The V and J ends lost 5 bases and 7 bases, in that order; junction bases with no gene match: 11. CDR3 length equals 14 residues. Germline CDR1 and CDR2: SSHAT and FNYEAQ (reference sequence). This chain's CDR3 is CASSKDRFEEEQYF. DNA for the CDR3: TGTGCCAGCAGCAAGGACAGGTTCGAGGAAGAGCAGTACTTC. The full variable domain, with the rest looked up from reference TRBV7-7 and TRBJ2-7, is GAGVSQSPRYKVTKRGQDVTLRCDPISSHATLYWYQQALGQGPEFLTYFNYEAQPDKSGLPSDRFSAERPEGSISTLTIQRTEQRDSAMYRCASSKDRFEEEQYFGPGTRLTVT.

This clone has only one observation. The rearrangement links TRBV6-6 to TRBJ1-2; D ambiguous. The V and J ends lost 2 bases and 3 bases respectively, with 10 bases between them. There are 14 residues in the CDR3. Germline loops: CDR1 MNHNY, CDR2 SVGAGI (reference sequence). CDR3 protein: CASSYSVGYYGYTF. The CDR3 DNA reads TGTGCCAGCAGTTACAGCGTCGGATACTATGGCTACACCTTC.

This clone was observed a few times. This chain uses TRBV6-5 with TRBJ1-3, with no clear D. The CDR3 sequence is 13 residues long. With 6 bases removed from V and 0 bases from J, the gap between germline ends came to 6 bases. Germline V gene data show CDR1 as MNHEY and CDR2 as SVGAGI. The CDR3 here is CASSAVSGNTIYF. DNA of the CDR3: TGTGCCAGCAGCGCGGTCTCTGGAAACACCATATATTTT.

This clone was observed once. Relative to the germline gene, one junction end is altered; a read error may explain this. The CDR3 DNA follows: TGTGCCAGCAGCCCCCGTCAGTTTACGGGGGGAGAGGCCCAGTACTTC. Its protein product is CASSPRQFTGGEAQYF. V is TRBV13 and J is TRBJ2-5; TRBD2 aligns across 7 bases. Germline V gives CDR1 PRHDT, CDR2 FYEKMQ (reference sequence). This CDR3 is built from 16 residues. The full variable domain, with the rest looked up from reference TRBV13 and TRBJ2-5, is AAGVIQSPRHLIKEKRETATLKCYPIPRHDTVYWYQQGPGQDPQFLISFYEKMQSDKGSIPDRFSAQQFSDYHSELNMSSLELGDSALYFCASSPRQFTGGEAQYFGPGTRLLVL.

The rearrangement uses TRBV6-1 and TRBJ2-5, with 13 bases lining up with TRBD2. The CDR3 has 16 amino acids. V was clipped by 4 bases and J by 4 bases; unmatched bases: 6. Germline CDR1 is MNHNS and CDR2 is SASEGT. The CDR3: CASSAGTSGEIETQYF. Here the CDR3 DNA reads TGTGCCAGCAGTGCCGGGACTAGCGGGGAGATAGAGACCCAGTACTTC.

The chain uses TRBV12-1 and TRBJ2-7; TRBD2 is the table's D call, not checked against the DNA. TRBV12-1 is a pseudogene locus. There are 18 residues in the CDR3. CDR3 DNA: TGTGCCAGCACCTGCGTTATACGTAGCGGGAGGAAGATTTACGAGCAGTACTTC. Amino acids: CASTCVIRSGRKIYEQYF.

The genes are TRBV2 and TRBJ2-7; weak D call: TRBD1 (7 bases). CDR1 SNHLY and CDR2 FYNNEI come from the germline V gene. This CDR3 region has 17 residues. V was clipped by 4 bases and J by 0 bases, with 19 bases between them. CDR3 nucleotides: TGTGCCAGCAGTGGGGCCCCATACAGGGGAGGCTCCTACGAGCAGTACTTC. As protein: CASSGAPYRGGSYEQYF. Full variable domain (missing parts from reference TRBV2 and TRBJ2-7): EPEVTQTPSHQVTQMGQEVILRCVPISNHLYFYWYRQILGQKVEFLVSFYNNEISEKSEIFDDQFSVERPDGSNFTLKIRSTKLEDSAMYFCASSGAPYRGGSYEQYFGPGTRLTVT.

V gene TRBV23-1 combines with J gene TRBJ1-1; D remains ambiguous. TRBV23-1 has ORF status, its function being uncertain. V was clipped by 0 bases and J by 1 base, with 12 bases between them. The CDR3 contains 16 residues. The CDR3 reads CASSQSIQAQNTEAFF. The CDR3 bases are TGCGCCAGCAGTCAATCGATCCAGGCACAGAACACTGAAGCTTTCTTT.

This rearrangement joins TRBV5-8 to TRBJ2-2; D is ambiguous. V shed 2 bases and J shed 8 bases, with 22 bases lying between them. CDR1 is SGHTS and CDR2 is YDEGEE in the germline V gene. The CDR3 has 17 amino acids. In nucleotides, the CDR3 is TGTGCCAGCAGCTTCTCGGTTAGTGCGGCAACGGAGGGGGAGCTGTTTTTT. As protein: CASSFSVSAATEGELFF.

V gene TRBV19 combines with J gene TRBJ1-2; possible D gene TRBD1, 5 bases. CDR1 LNHDA and CDR2 SQIVND come from the germline V gene (reference sequence). Trimming shortened V by 5 bases and J by 6 bases, and 13 bases separated the two germline ends. The CDR3 covers 13 residues. In DNA, the CDR3 is TGTGCCAGTAGTCTTGGGGCCATAAATGGCTACACCTTC. As protein: CASSLGAINGYTF.

The rearrangement links TRBV6-1 to TRBJ1-2, with a weak D call TRBD1 (5 bases). The CDR3 is 13 residues long. Per germline, CDR1 MNHNS and CDR2 SASEGT. V gave up 2 bases and J gave up 7 bases, with 11 bases separating them. The CDR3 region has the DNA TGTGCCAGCAGTGAAAGTACCAGGGCTGGCTACACCTTC. This codes for CASSESTRAGYTF.

This chain connects TRBV19 to TRBJ1-2; a weak D match, TRBD1 (6 bases). Trimming removed 4 bases at V and 3 bases at J, with 12 bases between. The CDR3 has 14 residues. The germline V gene encodes CDR1 LNHDA and CDR2 SQIVND (reference sequence). CDR3 DNA: TGTGCCAGTAGTACCCTGACAGGTTACTATGGCTACACCTTC. Protein: CASSTLTGYYGYTF.

This clone was observed once. J is TRBJ1-3 and V is TRBV6-1, with TRBD1 identical over 10 bases. V shed 8 bases and J 0 bases; nucleotides not matched to a gene: 4. CDR1 MNHNS and CDR2 SASEGT come from the germline V gene. The CDR3 spans 15 residues. The DNA for the CDR3 is TGTGCCAGCGGCCGGACAGGGGGCTCTGGAAACACCATATATTTT. Protein product: CASGRTGGSGNTIYF.

This chain uses TRBV13 with TRBJ2-1, with D unclear. The ends were cut back, 1 base at V and 7 bases at J, with 2 bases in the middle. The CDR3 has 11 residues. Germline V CDR1 and CDR2: PRHDT, FYEKMQ (reference sequence). CDR3 coding DNA: TGTGCCAGCAGCTTAGCTAATGAGCAGTTCTTC. Its translation: CASSLANEQFF.

The chain combines TRBV5-1 with TRBJ1-1; D ambiguous. This CDR3 comprises 16 residues. Germline assignment: CDR1 SGHRS and CDR2 YFSETQ. The ends were cut back, 0 bases at V and 3 bases at J, with 15 bases in the middle. The CDR3 loop is CASSLATTTWYTEAFF. CDR3 nucleotide sequence: TGCGCCAGCAGCTTGGCCACTACCACTTGGTACACTGAAGCTTTCTTT. Filled out from reference TRBV5-1 and TRBJ1-1, the complete variable domain reads KAGVTQTPRYLIKTRGQQVTLSCSPISGHRSVSWYQQTPGQGLQFLFEYFSETQRNKGNFPGRFSGRQFSNSRSEMNVSTLELGDSALYLCASSLATTTWYTEAFFGQGTRLTVV.

The chain joins TRBV6-5 to TRBJ2-2; unclear D gene. The CDR3 runs to 13 residues. The V end was cut by 6 bases, the J end by 0 bases, with 5 bases between. CDR1 is MNHEY, CDR2 SVGAGI, per germline. The CDR3 loop is CASRRANTGELFF. The CDR3 DNA is TGTGCCAGCAGACGGGCGAACACCGGGGAGCTGTTTTTT.